The 8 T cell receptor beta chains below were found in one sample sequenced in a study of blood T cells in healthy people across ages. Primers used in a second PCR of roughly 7 to 12 cycles were a sample-barcoded 5' primer and a J-beta primer mix. TCRdb reanalysed the 5' RACE reads using MiXCR and keeps one entry per CDR3 protein. The sample yields about 730,000 distinct CDR3 sequences, 43% seen once. The sequenced sample consisted of blood. These receptors were taken from a woman aged 60-70 years in good health.

The rearrangement links TRBV7-2 to TRBJ2-3; 7 bases are shared with TRBD2. V lost 3 bases to trimming and J lost 3 bases; unmatched junction nucleotides: 9. CDR3 size: 16 residues. Germline V gives CDR1 SGHTA, CDR2 FQGNSA. CDR3 sequence reads: CASSFGRGGETDTQYF. The CDR3 nucleotides are TGTGCCAGCAGCTTTGGACGGGGAGGGGAAACAGATACGCAGTATTTT.

This clonotype showed up just a few times. V gene TRBV6-6 combines with J gene TRBJ1-4; D remains unclear. The V gene lost 8 bases and the J gene lost 8 bases, with 6 bases spanning the gap. The germline gives CDR1 MNHNY, CDR2 SVGAGI (reference sequence). The CDR3 has 10 residues. CDR3 sequence: CASGGEKLFF. For the CDR3, the DNA is TGTGCCAGCGGAGGGGAAAAACTGTTTTTT.

This clonotype was seen repeatedly, ten times or more. The V call is TRBV2, the J call TRBJ1-2, with no clear D. Germline V CDR1 and CDR2: SNHLY, FYNNEI. Trimming left V 11 bases short and J 4 bases short, with 11 bases between. The CDR3 is 11 residues long. DNA of the CDR3: TGTGCCCTAGAGCACGGCTATGGCTACACCTTC. Amino acid sequence: CALEHGYGYTF.

This clonotype was found a few times. The rearrangement links TRBV5-1 to TRBJ2-1; TRBD2 agrees at 8 bases. The CDR3 contains 17 residues. Looked up from germline, CDR1 is SGHRS and CDR2 is YFSETQ. J lost 9 bases, V lost 0 bases, and 14 bases had no gene match. The CDR3 region is CASSLEASSGPNSEQFF. CDR3 bases: TGCGCCAGCAGCTTGGAGGCGTCTAGCGGGCCAAACTCTGAGCAGTTCTTC.

In its sample, this clonotype was seen a few times. The CDR3, as DNA: TGCAGCGTTGTAAGGATTGAAGCTTTCTTT. Protein: CSVVRIEAFF. The chain carries TRBV29-1 and TRBJ1-1, with D uncertain. Germline V gene sequence: CDR1 SQVTM, CDR2 ANQGSEA. The ends were cut back, 4 bases at V and 7 bases at J, with 7 bases in the middle. The length of the CDR3 is 10 residues.

Comments on this clonotype: This could be a read error, since a much larger clone is one nucleotide away. This chain uses TRBV28 with TRBJ1-5, with 7 bases fitting TRBD1. Germline loops: CDR1 MDHEN, CDR2 SYDVKM. The V gene end was trimmed by 5 bases and the J gene end by 2 bases; junction bases not matched to a gene: 12. The CDR3 has 17 amino acids. CDR3 sequence reads: CASSVDRAMYRNQPQHF. The CDR3 DNA sequence: TGTGCCAGCAGTGTAGACAGGGCCATGTATCGCAATCAGCCCCAGCATTTT.

This clonotype showed up just a few times. V usage is TRBV7-2 and J usage is TRBJ2-2, with D maybe TRBD2 (5 bases). This CDR3 comprises 14 residues. The germline V gene has CDR1 SGHTA and CDR2 FQGNSA. The ends were cut back, 10 bases at V and 6 bases at J, with 18 bases in the middle. The CDR3 protein is CATGTGSYSGELFF. DNA of the CDR3: TGTGCCACCGGAACGGGGAGTTATTCCGGGGAGCTGTTTTTT.

The V call is TRBV3-1, the J call TRBJ2-3; 15 bases are shared with TRBD2. V was clipped by 5 bases and J by 7 bases; unmatched bases: 7. Germline lookup yields CDR1 LGHDT and CDR2 YNNKEL (reference sequence). CDR3 size: 16 residues. The CDR3 here is CASSSGLAGGPNTQYF. In DNA form, the CDR3 reads TGTGCCAGCAGCAGCGGACTAGCGGGAGGGCCGAATACGCAGTATTTT.